This T cell receptor (beta chain) was captured by sequencing in a study of blood T cells in healthy people across ages. Findings of the study overall: For the donors, CMV status was unknown and possibly confounded expanded clonotype changes.

With regard to this clonotype: Its antigen is currently unknown.

Healthy Caucasian individuals from Russia aged roughly 6 to 90 served as donors. Each of the donors had roughly 9.1 milliliters of peripheral blood drawn into EDTA-treated Vacutainer tubes. Using a J-beta primer mix together with a sample-barcoded 5' primer, a second PCR was run for about 6 to 12 cycles. Each cDNA molecule carried a tag from a template-switch adaptor that contained 12 random nucleotides. TCRdb used MiXCR to reprocess the 5' RACE reads, holding one entry per CDR3 protein. Of about 1.4 million distinct CDR3 sequences detected, 59% appear once; the ten largest clones hold under 8.5%. Germline V CDR1 and CDR2: MNHEY, SVGAGI. V was clipped by 0 bases and J by 6 bases, with 9 bases between them. The CDR3 extends over 15 amino acids.

This receptor was obtained from a man aged 18-30 years in good health. Sequenced: blood. The chain combines TRBV6-5 with TRBJ1-6; TRBD1 is a possible D gene (5 bases). CDR3 amino acids: CASSYSGAPNSPLHF. CDR3 sequence (DNA): TGTGCCAGCAGTTACTCAGGGGCGCCTAATTCACCCCTCCACTTT.